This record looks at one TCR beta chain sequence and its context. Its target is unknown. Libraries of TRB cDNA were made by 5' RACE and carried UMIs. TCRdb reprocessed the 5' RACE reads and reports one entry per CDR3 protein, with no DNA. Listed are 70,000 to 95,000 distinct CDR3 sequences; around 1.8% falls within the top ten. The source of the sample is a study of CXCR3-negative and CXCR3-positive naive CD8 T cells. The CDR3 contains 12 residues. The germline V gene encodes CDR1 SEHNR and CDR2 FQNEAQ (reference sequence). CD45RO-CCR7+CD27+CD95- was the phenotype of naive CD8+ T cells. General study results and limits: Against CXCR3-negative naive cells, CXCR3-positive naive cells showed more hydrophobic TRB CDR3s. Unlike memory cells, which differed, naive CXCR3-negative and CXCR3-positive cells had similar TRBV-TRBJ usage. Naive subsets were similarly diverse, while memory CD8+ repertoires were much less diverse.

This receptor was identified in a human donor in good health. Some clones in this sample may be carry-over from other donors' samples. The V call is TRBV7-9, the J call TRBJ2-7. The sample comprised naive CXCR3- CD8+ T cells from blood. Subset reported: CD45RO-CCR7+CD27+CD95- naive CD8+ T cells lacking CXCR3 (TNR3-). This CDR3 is CASSLGYYEQYF.